What follows are 27 T cell receptor beta chains derived from one specimen sequenced in a study of T-cell memory formation after mild COVID-19. In TCRdb, the 5' RACE reads were re-called with MiXCR into one record per CDR3 protein. The sample gives just under 350,000 distinct CDR3 sequences, 13% of which show up once; 20% to 25% is in the top ten. The sample comprised PBMCs or a T cell subset sorted from them (not recorded which). The receptors here all came from a man aged 18 to 29 who had mild COVID-19 (a few samples of this study predate the infection). Cell type and time point are not known.

This clonotype was observed a few times. The chain is built from TRBV4-2 and TRBJ2-7; possibly TRBD1 or TRBD2 for D (5 bases each). Germline values: CDR1 LGHNA, CDR2 YNFKEQ. This CDR3 is 13 amino acids long. V lost 3 bases and J lost 6, with 12 bases in between. The CDR3 loop is CASSHEGRSEQYF. For the CDR3, the DNA is TGTGCCAGCAGCCACGAGGGGCGAAGCGAGCAGTACTTC.

This clonotype has just a few counts. The J gene is TRBJ1-5, the V gene TRBV3-1; D might be TRBD1 (6 bases). Germline CDR1 is LGHDT and CDR2 is YNNKEL (reference sequence). With 4 bases removed from V and 6 bases from J, the gap between germline ends came to 10 bases. The CDR3 runs 13 residues. CDR3: CASSPQQGQPQHF. The CDR3, as DNA: TGTGCCAGCAGCCCCCAACAGGGTCAGCCCCAGCATTTT.

This clonotype was observed a few times. J is TRBJ2-3 and V is TRBV30; D perhaps matches TRBD1 (5 bases). The V and J ends lost 5 bases and 6 bases respectively, with 9 bases between them. This CDR3 spans 11 amino acids. CDR1 is GTSNPN, CDR2 SVGIG, per germline (reference sequence). The CDR3 region has the DNA TGTGCCTGGGCCAGGGCCGATACGCAGTATTTT. It translates to CAWARADTQYF.

This clonotype was recorded a few times. The genes are TRBV7-6 and TRBJ1-5; D is possibly TRBD1 (6 bases). Germline V gene lookup returns CDR1 SGHVS and CDR2 FNYEAQ. Trimming cost V 5 bases and J 6 bases, with 14 bases left between them. The CDR3 consists of 14 residues. CDR3 nucleotides: TGTGCCAGCAGCGGAACAGGGTATGGTCAGCCCCAGCATTTT. Encoded protein: CASSGTGYGQPQHF.

This clonotype was recorded at least ten times. This sequence joins TRBV28 and TRBJ2-3; no definite D call. Trimming pared 2 bases from V and 6 bases from J, leaving 9 bases between. CDR3 size: 13 residues. Germline CDR1 MDHEN, CDR2 SYDVKM. CDR3 sequence (DNA): TGTGCCAGCAGTTTACTAGAGTATGATACGCAGTATTTT. It codes for CASSLLEYDTQYF.

J is TRBJ2-6 and V is TRBV7-6; D is tentatively TRBD1 or TRBD2 (5 bases each). The CDR3 contains 16 residues. Germline CDR1 reads SGHVS; CDR2 reads FNYEAQ. V gave up 4 bases and J gave up 0 bases, with 10 bases separating them. CDR3 bases: TGTGCCAGCAGCTGGGACGAAAACTCTGGGGCCAACGTCCTGACTTTC. This sequence encodes CASSWDENSGANVLTF.

The chain is built from TRBV2 and TRBJ2-1; 14 bases are shared with TRBD2. The CDR3 is made up of 14 amino acids. V was pared by 6 bases and J by 8 bases, with 3 bases of the junction left unmatched. The germline CDR1 and CDR2 sequences are SNHLY and FYNNEI. CDR3 region: CASRTGLAGDEQFF. The CDR3 DNA reads TGTGCCAGCAGGACGGGACTAGCGGGGGATGAGCAGTTCTTC.

This clonotype was detected many times. This chain's CDR3 is CASSLGTGYTGELFF. CDR3 DNA: TGTGCCAGCAGCTTAGGGACGGGGTACACCGGGGAGCTGTTTTTT. V is TRBV7-2 and J is TRBJ2-2; tentative D call: TRBD2 (5 bases). Between the trimmed V and J ends, which lost 1 base and 3 bases, there was a span of 9 bases. Germline V gene sequence: CDR1 SGHTA, CDR2 FQGNSA. This CDR3 has 15 amino acids.

This clonotype appeared a few times. The gene calls are TRBV9 and TRBJ1-1; 7 nucleotides match TRBD1. The germline V gene encodes CDR1 SGDLS and CDR2 YYNGEE. Trimming removed 3 bases from V and 6 bases from J; junction bases left unmatched: 2. The CDR3 sequence is 12 residues long. The CDR3 here is CASSDGTAEAFF. The CDR3 DNA sequence: TGTGCCAGCAGCGATGGGACAGCTGAAGCTTTCTTT.

This clonotype was recorded at least ten times. The chain is built from TRBV20-1 and TRBJ2-5; 7 bases match TRBD2. Germline-derived CDR1 and CDR2 are DFQATT and SNEGSKA (reference sequence). This CDR3 is built from 15 residues. The J segment lost 1 base and the V segment lost 1 base, leaving 6 bases of the junction unmatched. The CDR3 sequence: CSARGDPGGQETQYF. As DNA, the CDR3 is TGCAGTGCTAGAGGCGACCCGGGGGGCCAAGAGACCCAGTACTTC.

This clonotype was counted only a few times. The CDR3 DNA is TGCGCCAGCAGCCAAGAAAGGGACACCGGGGAGCTGTTTTTT. This translates into CASSQERDTGELFF. V usage is TRBV4-3 and J usage is TRBJ2-2; D remains unclear. Trimming shortened V by 0 bases and J by 3 bases, and 5 bases separated the two germline ends. CDR1 and CDR2 from the germline V gene are LGHNA and YSLEER. The CDR3 has 14 residues.

This clonotype was observed a few times. The rearrangement joins TRBV19 to TRBJ1-5; D is unresolved. Trimming stripped 3 bases from V and 4 bases from J, with 4 bases between. CDR1 LNHDA and CDR2 SQIVND come from the germline V gene (reference sequence). This CDR3 has 12 residues. The CDR3 sequence: CASSIVNQPQHF. The CDR3, as DNA: TGTGCCAGTAGTATCGTAAATCAGCCCCAGCATTTT.

The V gene is TRBV7-2, the J gene TRBJ2-3, with a weak D call TRBD2 (7 bases). The germline CDR1 and CDR2 sequences are SGHTA and FQGNSA. The CDR3 has 16 residues. Trimming left V 5 bases short and J 4 bases short, with 19 bases between. The DNA for the CDR3 is TGTGCCAGCAGCCCCCGAGTGGGGGGGGCCTCAGATACGCAGTATTTT. Translating gives CASSPRVGGASDTQYF.

V is TRBV15 and J is TRBJ2-7; tentative D call: TRBD2 (6 bases). Germline CDR1 LNHNV, CDR2 YYDKDF (reference sequence). The CDR3 extends over 17 amino acids. Trimming removed 0 bases at V and 4 bases at J, with 19 bases between. CDR3 loop: CATSREGLYLGSYEQYF. The CDR3 DNA reads TGTGCCACCAGCAGAGAGGGACTCTATTTGGGGTCTTACGAGCAGTACTTC.

The J gene is TRBJ1-1, the V gene TRBV10-3; the D gene is possibly TRBD1 (6 bases). Per the germline V gene, CDR1 is ENHRY and CDR2 is SYGVKD. Trimming left V 10 bases short and J 4 bases short, with 28 bases between. CDR3 size: 17 residues. The CDR3 loop is CATLQGGVRGEGTEAFF. CDR3 in DNA: TGTGCCACCCTTCAGGGAGGGGTCAGGGGCGAAGGCACTGAAGCTTTCTTT.

This clonotype appeared many times. This chain connects TRBV6-5 to TRBJ2-1, with 8 bases identical to TRBD2. Trimming took 9 bases from V and 6 from J; bases not matched to a gene: 10. The CDR3 covers 14 residues. Germline CDR1 is MNHEY and CDR2 is SVGAGI. CDR3 in DNA: TGTGCCAGTATTAAGCGGGGGTGGGGCAATGAGCAGTTCTTC. Protein product: CASIKRGWGNEQFF.

This clonotype was counted only a few times. The V call is TRBV6-5, the J call TRBJ2-3; the D is unclear. Between the trimmed V and J ends, which lost 6 bases and 6 bases, there was a span of 13 bases. The germline V gene has CDR1 MNHEY and CDR2 SVGAGI. The CDR3 totals 13 residues. The CDR3 region is CASRQDPGDTQYF. The CDR3 DNA reads TGTGCCAGCAGGCAAGACCCTGGGGATACGCAGTATTTT.

The chain couples TRBV20-1 to TRBJ1-2, with 12 bases fitting TRBD1. V was pared by 6 bases and J by 5 bases, with 4 bases of the junction left unmatched. This CDR3 region has 13 residues. Looked up from germline, CDR1 is DFQATT and CDR2 is SNEGSKA (reference sequence). The CDR3 loop reads CSARDRGLYGYTF. The DNA of the CDR3 is TGCAGTGCGAGGGACAGGGGGCTTTATGGCTACACCTTC.

Only a few counts were recorded for this clonotype. The genes are TRBV7-9 and TRBJ2-2, with a possible D match to TRBD2 (6 bases). Germline-derived CDR1 and CDR2 are SEHNR and FQNEAQ (reference sequence). The CDR3 contains 13 residues. V lost 5 bases and J lost 5, with 9 bases in between. The CDR3 coding sequence is TGTGCCAGCAGCCGACTAGAGACCGGGGAGCTGTTTTTT. This sequence encodes CASSRLETGELFF. Full variable domain (remainder filled in from reference TRBV7-9 and TRBJ2-2): DTGVSQNPRHKITKRGQNVTFRCDPISEHNRLYWYRQTLGQGPEFLTYFQNEAQLEKSRLLSDRFSAERPKGSFSTLEIQRTEQGDSAMYLCASSRLETGELFFGEGSRLTVL.

This clonotype was counted at least ten times. For the CDR3, the DNA is TGTGCCAGCAGTGACTCGGCGGGGGGGAATAATGAGCAGTTCTTC. It is translated as CASSDSAGGNNEQFF. The rearrangement links TRBV6-4 to TRBJ2-1, with 9 bases lining up with TRBD2. Looked up from germline, CDR1 is MRHNA and CDR2 is SNTAGT. There are 15 residues in the CDR3. The ends lost 0 bases at V and 7 bases at J; junction bases unmatched: 4.

The rearrangement uses TRBV7-9 and TRBJ2-7; D is tentatively TRBD1 or TRBD2 (5 bases each). CDR1 is SEHNR, CDR2 FQNEAQ, per germline (reference sequence). Trimming cost V 1 base and J 3 bases, with 16 bases left between them. The CDR3 has 16 residues. CDR3 nucleotide sequence: TGTGCCAGCAGCTTAGGAGGGGCCATGGCCTTCTACGAGCAGTACTTC. Residues: CASSLGGAMAFYEQYF.

The chain employs TRBV6-5 and TRBJ2-7; D call uncertain. From germline, CDR1 is MNHEY and CDR2 SVGAGI. The CDR3 is 13 amino acids. V was shortened by 0 bases and J by 7 bases, with 10 bases between the two germline ends. CDR3 sequence: CASSYSIGLEQYV. For the CDR3, the DNA is TGTGCCAGCAGTTACTCGATCGGGTTGGAGCAGTACGTC.

This clonotype was seen many times. The gene calls are TRBV6-1 and TRBJ1-2; 8 positions match TRBD1. J gave up 4 bases and V 8 bases, and 9 bases lay outside the gene matches. The V gene's germline CDR1 is MNHNS and CDR2 SASEGT. The CDR3 totals 14 residues. CDR3 region: CASHVGTGPYGYTF. Written as DNA, the CDR3 is TGTGCCAGCCACGTGGGGACAGGCCCCTATGGCTACACCTTC.

J is TRBJ2-2 and V is TRBV7-2; D is tentatively TRBD1 or TRBD2 (6 bases each). CDR3 length: 17 amino acids. The V and J ends lost 5 bases and 1 base respectively, with 17 bases between them. Germline V gene sequence: CDR1 SGHTA, CDR2 FQGNSA. The CDR3 bases are TGTGCCAGCAGCACCGATGGGGGGCTCCTGAACACCGGGGAGCTGTTTTTT. Translated, it gives CASSTDGGLLNTGELFF.

Only a few counts were recorded for this clonotype. The rearrangement joins TRBV30 to TRBJ1-1; D gene ambiguous. Germline CDR1 is GTSNPN and CDR2 is SVGIG (reference sequence). The CDR3 length is 11 residues. The V gene lost 4 bases and the J gene lost 8 bases, with 11 bases spanning the gap. The CDR3 nucleotides are TGTGCCTGGACCCCCTCGAGGGAAGCTTTCTTT. This sequence encodes CAWTPSREAFF.

This clonotype occurred a few times. The CDR3 sequence: CSARSPNYSNQPQHF. Here the CDR3 DNA reads TGCAGTGCTAGATCACCCAATTATAGCAATCAGCCCCAGCATTTT. The chain carries TRBV20-1 and TRBJ1-5, with D uncertain. CDR1 is DFQATT, CDR2 SNEGSKA, per germline (reference sequence). CDR3 length equals 15 residues. The V and J ends lost 2 bases and 0 bases respectively, with 11 bases between them.

The chain uses TRBV30 and TRBJ1-2, with D possibly being TRBD1 (6 bases). The length of the CDR3 is 15 residues. Per germline, CDR1 GTSNPN and CDR2 SVGIG (reference sequence). V lost 3 bases to trimming and J lost 4 bases, with 18 bases between them. CDR3 in DNA: TGTGCCTGGAGCGTCAGGGGTGGTACTGGCTATGGCTACACCTTC. This encodes CAWSVRGGTGYGYTF.